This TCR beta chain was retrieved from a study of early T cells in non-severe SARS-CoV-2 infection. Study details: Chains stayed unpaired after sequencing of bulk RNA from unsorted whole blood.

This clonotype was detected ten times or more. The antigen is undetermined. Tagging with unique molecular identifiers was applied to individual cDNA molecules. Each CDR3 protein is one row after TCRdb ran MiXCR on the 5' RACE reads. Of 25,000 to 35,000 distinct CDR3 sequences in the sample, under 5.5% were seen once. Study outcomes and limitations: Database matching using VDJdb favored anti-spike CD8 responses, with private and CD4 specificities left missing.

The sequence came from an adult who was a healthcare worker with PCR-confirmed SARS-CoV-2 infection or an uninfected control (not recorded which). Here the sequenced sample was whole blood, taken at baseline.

This CDR3 is CASRYSGGAGEQYF. The CDR3, as DNA: TGTGCCAGCAGATATAGCGGGGGGGCCGGCGAGCAGTACTTC. V is TRBV12-3 or TRBV12-4 and J is TRBJ2-7; 11 nucleotides line up with TRBD2. J was trimmed by 6 bases and V by 6 bases; bases with no gene match: 7. The CDR3 is 14 amino acids.